Detailed here is one TCR beta chain. These data come from a study of T cell changes during pregnancy in multiple sclerosis. CDR1 is SNHLY and CDR2 is FYNNEI in the germline V gene. The CDR3 sequence is 18 residues long. V lost 6 bases and J lost 0; bases outside the gene matches: 11. The table came from immunoSEQ multiplex PCR; TCRdb's copy has only in-frame clones and leaves some out. The sample includes about 48,000 clones, 92% of them seen just once. This TCR derives from a female donor with multiple sclerosis, enrolled in a pregnancy study. The specimen was CD4+ T cells from peripheral blood mononuclear cells, collected in the third trimester of pregnancy. The chain is built from TRBV2 and TRBJ1-6; TRBD1 matches at 7 bases. CDR3 residues: CASSPDRDHYSYNSPLHF. In DNA, the CDR3 is TGTGCCAGCAGCCCCGACAGGGACCACTACTCCTATAATTCACCCCTCCACTTT. Supplemented by reference TRBV2 and TRBJ1-6, the full variable domain reads EPEVTQTPSHQVTQMGQEVILRCVPISNHLYFYWYRQILGQKVEFLVSFYNNEISEKSEIFDDQFSVERPDGSNFTLKIRSTKLEDSAMYFCASSPDRDHYSYNSPLHFGNGTRLTVT.